Below are 18 T cell receptor beta chains sequenced from a single sample in a study of cytomegalovirus exposure and HLA in healthy donors listed by TCRdb under 2017. Library generation was performed with the immunoSEQ multiplex PCR assay. For the multiplex PCR, a mixture combining 60 forward primers for TCR Vbeta segments and 13 reverse primers for TCR Jbeta segments was used. TCRdb retrieved this table from immuneACCESS and kept in-frame rearrangements only. Not all clones are present; in checked studies, unresolved V genes account for under half, and no reason is known for the remainder. The sample table contains fewer than 250,000 clones; only one count was recorded for roughly 74% of them. The ten largest make up around an eighth of the sample. Input material: PBMCs. These receptors were taken from a woman aged 25 to 39 in good health and CMV-seropositive.

The table lists this clone with a few counts. J is TRBJ2-4 and V is TRBV9, with D maybe TRBD1 (6 bases). Germline-derived CDR1 and CDR2 are SGDLS and YYNGEE. There are 16 residues in the CDR3. Trimming removed 0 bases at V and 3 bases at J, with 13 bases between. In DNA, the CDR3 is TGTGCCAGCAGCGTAGGGCAGGGGCCTTTCAAAAACATTCAGTACTTC. Residues: CASSVGQGPFKNIQYF.

V and J are TRBV27 and TRBJ2-3; 8 nucleotides align to TRBD2. The CDR3 contains 11 residues. Germline lookup yields CDR1 MNHEY and CDR2 SMNVEV (reference sequence). The junction had 4 bases not matched to a gene; V was cut back by 3 bases and J by 14 bases. The CDR3 region is CASSLGTSAYF. For the CDR3, the DNA is TGTGCCAGCAGTTTGGGGACTAGTGCGTATTTT.

This sequence joins TRBV19 and TRBJ1-5; possible D gene TRBD1, 6 bases. Germline loops: CDR1 LNHDA, CDR2 SQIVND (reference sequence). V was trimmed by 6 bases and J by 3 bases, leaving 24 bases between them. CDR3 size: 18 residues. CDR3 coding DNA: TGTGCCAGTAGCCTCGTACCGTTCCCGACAGGACTCAATCAGCCCCAGCATTTT. It encodes CASSLVPFPTGLNQPQHF. Drawing the rest from reference TRBV19 and TRBJ1-5, the complete variable domain is DGGITQSPKYLFRKEGQNVTLSCEQNLNHDAMYWYRQDPGQGLRLIYYSQIVNDFQKGDIAEGYSVSREKKESFPLTVTSAQKNPTAFYLCASSLVPFPTGLNQPQHFGDGTRLSIL.

The chain employs TRBV9 and TRBJ1-6, with D tentatively TRBD1 (6 bases). From germline, CDR1 is SGDLS and CDR2 YYNGEE. The V and J ends lost 3 bases and 11 bases respectively, with 9 bases between them. The CDR3 is made up of 12 amino acids. The CDR3 nucleotides read TGTGCCAGCAGCGCAGGGGACGCACCCCTCCACTTT. Its translation: CASSAGDAPLHF.

The chain joins TRBV7-2 to TRBJ2-7; unclear D gene. The CDR3 has 13 residues. Trimming took off 5 bases at V and 2 bases at J, with 10 bases between the two ends. Germline CDR1 is SGHTA and CDR2 is FQGNSA. The CDR3 spells CASSPSITYEQYF. CDR3 coding DNA: TGTGCCAGCAGCCCCAGTATAACCTACGAGCAGTACTTC.

V usage is TRBV4-1 and J usage is TRBJ1-5, with D possibly matching TRBD1 (6 bases). Germline V gives CDR1 MGHRA, CDR2 YSYEKL. Trimming took off 0 bases at V and 7 bases at J, with 16 bases between the two ends. The CDR3 sequence is 16 residues long. CDR3 sequence: CASSQDGDRGLQPQHF. In DNA, the CDR3 is TGCGCCAGCAGCCAAGACGGAGATAGGGGGTTACAGCCCCAGCATTTT.

The chain employs TRBV6-5 and TRBJ1-1; 8 bases line up with TRBD1. V trimming: 6 bases; J trimming: 2 bases; junction bases outside the gene matches: 8. CDR3 length equals 15 residues. CDR1 MNHEY and CDR2 SVGAGI come from the germline V gene. DNA for the CDR3: TGTGCCAGCAGGTTGGGACAGGCTAAAAACACTGAAGCTTTCTTT. Translated: CASRLGQAKNTEAFF.

This chain joins TRBV29-1 and TRBJ2-2, with TRBD1 matching 9 bases. Germline loops: CDR1 SQVTM, CDR2 ANQGSEA. Trimming removed 8 bases from V and 5 bases from J; junction bases left unmatched: 9. The length of the CDR3 is 14 residues. CDR3 nucleotide sequence: TGCAGCACGAGACAGGGGGGAGGAACCGGGGAGCTGTTTTTT. It translates to CSTRQGGGTGELFF.

V is TRBV28 and J is TRBJ1-2; perhaps TRBD1 as D (5 bases). Per germline, CDR1 MDHEN and CDR2 SYDVKM. The CDR3 is 12 residues long. Deletions cut 6 bases from V and 3 bases from J, with 8 bases between. In DNA, the CDR3 is TGTGCCAGCAGGCAGGGCGACTATGGCTACACCTTC. Its protein product is CASRQGDYGYTF.

V and J are TRBV14 and TRBJ2-5; weak D call: TRBD2 (6 bases). Germline assignment: CDR1 SGHDN and CDR2 FVKESK. V was cut by 0 bases and J by 5 bases, with 13 bases left in between. The CDR3 loop spans 15 amino acids. This CDR3 is CASSQEVGRRETQYF. The CDR3 DNA sequence: TGTGCCAGCAGCCAAGAAGTCGGGAGAAGGGAGACCCAGTACTTC.

This chain joins TRBV28 and TRBJ2-3; the D gene is possibly TRBD1 (6 bases). This CDR3 spans 15 amino acids. Trimming shortened V by 5 bases and J by 2 bases, and 14 bases separated the two germline ends. Germline V gene lookup returns CDR1 MDHEN and CDR2 SYDVKM. In DNA form, the CDR3 reads TGTGCCAGCAGTCTACAGGGTGTAGTCACAGATACGCAGTATTTT. This sequence encodes CASSLQGVVTDTQYF.

J is TRBJ2-3 and V is TRBV6-6; D is undetermined. Trimming left V 6 bases short and J 0 bases short, with 10 bases between. Looked up from germline, CDR1 is MNHNY and CDR2 is SVGAGI (reference sequence). The CDR3 runs 14 residues. The CDR3, as DNA: TGTGCCAGCAGCCGGGTGACTAGCACAGATACGCAGTATTTT. Translation: CASSRVTSTDTQYF.

The chain is built from TRBV10-3 and TRBJ2-1; D is possibly TRBD1 (5 bases). The germline V and J ends were trimmed by 11 bases and 5 bases, with 10 bases remaining between them. The CDR3 is made up of 11 amino acids. From germline, CDR1 is ENHRY and CDR2 SYGVKD. The CDR3 region has the DNA TGTGCCGCCCAGGACAACAATGAGCAGTTCTTC. Amino acids: CAAQDNNEQFF.

Here the CDR3 reads CASSLQVSSYNEQFF. CDR3 DNA sequence: TGTGCCAGCAGCTTACAGGTCAGCTCCTACAATGAGCAGTTCTTC. The chain links TRBV5-4 to TRBJ2-1; possibly TRBD1 for D (5 bases). V dropped 2 bases and J dropped 0 bases, with 9 bases sitting between them. Germline loops: CDR1 SGHNT, CDR2 YYREEE (reference sequence). The CDR3 runs 15 residues.

The CDR3 protein is CASSIRGSYGYTF. The CDR3 coding sequence is TGTGCCAGTAGTATTCGGGGGAGCTATGGCTACACCTTC. V gene TRBV19 combines with J gene TRBJ1-2, with D perhaps TRBD1 (5 bases). The length of the CDR3 is 13 residues. Between the trimmed V and J ends, which lost 3 bases and 4 bases, there was a span of 9 bases. Per germline, CDR1 LNHDA and CDR2 SQIVND (reference sequence). The full variable domain, rest sourced from reference TRBV19 and TRBJ1-2, is DGGITQSPKYLFRKEGQNVTLSCEQNLNHDAMYWYRQDPGQGLRLIYYSQIVNDFQKGDIAEGYSVSREKKESFPLTVTSAQKNPTAFYLCASSIRGSYGYTFGSGTRLTVV.

The chain's CDR3 is CASRTGQGNQPQHF. The CDR3 DNA sequence: TGTGCCAGCAGGACAGGGCAGGGAAATCAGCCCCAGCATTTT. The chain uses TRBV6-6 and TRBJ1-5; 7 positions agree with TRBD1. Germline CDR1 and CDR2: MNHNY and SVGAGI (reference sequence). The CDR3 is made up of 14 amino acids. Losses at the gene ends were 6 bases for V and 4 bases for J; bases not matched to a gene: 6.

The gene calls are TRBV30 and TRBJ1-6, with 9 bases matching TRBD1. After removal of 1 base from V and 0 bases from J, the junction contained 10 bases not matched to a gene. CDR3 size: 19 residues. CDR1 GTSNPN and CDR2 SVGIG come from the germline V gene (reference sequence). The CDR3 coding sequence is TGTGCCTGGAGTGGACACGGACAGGGGCCCAGCTCCTATAATTCACCCCTCCACTTT. Its protein is CAWSGHGQGPSSYNSPLHF.

V gene TRBV5-5 combines with J gene TRBJ2-4, with D perhaps matching TRBD2 (7 bases). The CDR3 has 17 residues. The V gene lost 2 bases and the J gene lost 0 bases, with 15 bases spanning the gap. Germline V gene data show CDR1 as SGHKS and CDR2 as YYEKEE (reference sequence). The DNA for the CDR3 is TGTGCCAGCAGCTTTGGAGTCGGGGGGCAAGCCAAAAACATTCAGTACTTC. Translation: CASSFGVGGQAKNIQYF. The full variable domain, completed using reference TRBV5-5 and TRBJ2-4, is DAGVTQSPTHLIKTRGQQVTLRCSPISGHKSVSWYQQVLGQGPQFIFQYYEKEERGRGNFPDRFSARQFPNYSSELNVNALLLGDSALYLCASSFGVGGQAKNIQYFGAGTRLSVL.